Listed below are T cell receptor beta chains from one sample, sequenced in a study of CD8 T cells in Susac syndrome. TCRdb re-analysed the immunoSEQ multiplex PCR reads in MiXCR, keeping a single row per CDR3 protein. The sample has some 110,000 distinct CDR3 sequences; 90% to 95% are singletons. The specimen was CD4+ T cells from PBMCs. The receptors derive from a human donor with multiple sclerosis. The CDR3 runs from the conserved cysteine through the conserved F or W.

TRBV24-1	TRBJ2-3	CATPMEGSTQYF
TRBV29-1	TRBJ2-2	CSVGRVGELFF
TRBV6-5	TRBJ2-7	CASRDAGRGYEQYF
TRBV7-9	TRBJ2-5	CASTPEQQETQYF
TRBV4-3	TRBJ1-6	CASRPEPGQFNSPLHF
TRBV10-3	TRBJ2-2	CAIRPHLAGADTGELFF
TRBV7-2	TRBJ2-3	CASSSQTLSLDTQYF
TRBV10-3	TRBJ1-1	CAITTGGLNTEAFF
TRBV29-1	TRBJ1-5	CSARTDPNQPQHF
TRBV30	TRBJ1-4	CAWSTLPEKLFF
TRBV7-2	TRBJ1-5	CASSLALGSDQPQHF
TRBV6-5	TRBJ2-7	CASSYSWTAYEQYF
TRBV19	TRBJ1-5	CASSIAGPLHF
TRBV30	TRBJ1-2	CAWTRTGGYYGYTF
TRBV3-1	TRBJ2-3	CVVAATSDTQYF
TRBV27	TRBJ1-2	CASRLSGTGDGYTF
TRBV5-6	TRBJ2-1	CASSLLAQEQFF
TRBV5-1	TRBJ1-1	CASTTGTVNTEAFF
TRBV7-2	TRBJ2-7	CASSLGVSYEQYF
TRBV19	TRBJ1-5	CASSVVSNNQPQHF
TRBV27	TRBJ2-6	CASSLRGGASSGANVLTF
TRBV6-5	TRBJ2-7	CASTRSTGSSYEQYF
TRBV20-1	TRBJ2-3	CSARDPGQSATDTQYF
TRBV6-6	TRBJ2-2	CASTATGAVGELFF